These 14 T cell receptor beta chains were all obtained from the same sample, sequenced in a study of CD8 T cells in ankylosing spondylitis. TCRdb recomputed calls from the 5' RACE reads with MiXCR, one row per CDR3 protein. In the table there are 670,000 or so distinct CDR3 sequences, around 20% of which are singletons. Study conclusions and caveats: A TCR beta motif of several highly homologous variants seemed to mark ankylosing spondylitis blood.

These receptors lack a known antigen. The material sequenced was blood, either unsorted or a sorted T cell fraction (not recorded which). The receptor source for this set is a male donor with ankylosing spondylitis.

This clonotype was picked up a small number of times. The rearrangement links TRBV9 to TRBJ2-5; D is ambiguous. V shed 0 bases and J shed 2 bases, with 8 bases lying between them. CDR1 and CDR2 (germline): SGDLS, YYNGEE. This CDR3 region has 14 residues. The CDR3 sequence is CASSVGPSQETQYF. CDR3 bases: TGTGCCAGCAGCGTAGGTCCCAGTCAAGAGACCCAGTACTTC. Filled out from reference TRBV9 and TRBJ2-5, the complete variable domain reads DSGVTQTPKHLITATGQRVTLRCSPRSGDLSVYWYQQSLDQGLQFLIQYYNGEERAKGNILERFSAQQFPDLHSELNLSSLELGDSALYFCASSVGPSQETQYFGPGTRLLVL.

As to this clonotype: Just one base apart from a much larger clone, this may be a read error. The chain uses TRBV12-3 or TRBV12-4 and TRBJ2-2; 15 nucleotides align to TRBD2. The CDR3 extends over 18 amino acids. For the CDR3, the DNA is TGTGCCTGCAGACTCGGACTAGCGGGAGGGCCGGCGACCGGGGAGCTGTTTTTT. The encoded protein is CACRLGLAGGPATGELFF.

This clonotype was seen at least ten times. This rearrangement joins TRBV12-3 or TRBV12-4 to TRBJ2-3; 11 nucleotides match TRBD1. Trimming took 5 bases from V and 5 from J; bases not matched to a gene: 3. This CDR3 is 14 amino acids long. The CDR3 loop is CASSPGTGGDTQYF. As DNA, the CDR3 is TGTGCCAGCAGTCCCGGGACAGGGGGAGATACGCAGTATTTT.

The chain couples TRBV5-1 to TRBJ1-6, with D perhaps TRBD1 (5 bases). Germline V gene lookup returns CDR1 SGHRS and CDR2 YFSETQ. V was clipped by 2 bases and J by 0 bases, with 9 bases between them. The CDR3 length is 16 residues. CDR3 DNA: TGCGCCAGCAGCTTCAGGGAAAGCTCCTATAATTCACCCCTCCACTTT. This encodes CASSFRESSYNSPLHF.

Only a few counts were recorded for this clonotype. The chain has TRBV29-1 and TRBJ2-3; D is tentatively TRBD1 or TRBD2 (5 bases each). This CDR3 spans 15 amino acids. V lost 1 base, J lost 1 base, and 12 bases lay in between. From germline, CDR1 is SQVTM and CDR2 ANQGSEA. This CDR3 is CSVEVGELGTDTQYF. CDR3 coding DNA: TGCAGCGTTGAAGTAGGGGAGCTAGGCACAGATACGCAGTATTTT.

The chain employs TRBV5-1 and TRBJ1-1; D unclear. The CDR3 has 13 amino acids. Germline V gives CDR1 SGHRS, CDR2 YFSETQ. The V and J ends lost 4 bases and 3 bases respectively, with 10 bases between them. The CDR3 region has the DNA TGCGCCAGCAGCGGTGACTGGGACACTGAAGCTTTCTTT. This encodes CASSGDWDTEAFF.

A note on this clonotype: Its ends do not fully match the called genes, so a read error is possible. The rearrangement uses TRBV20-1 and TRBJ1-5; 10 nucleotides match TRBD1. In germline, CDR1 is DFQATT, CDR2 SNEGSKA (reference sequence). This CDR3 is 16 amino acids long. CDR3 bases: TGCTGTGCTAGAGATTGGGGGACAGGGGGCAATCAGCCCCAGCATTTT. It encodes CCARDWGTGGNQPQHF.

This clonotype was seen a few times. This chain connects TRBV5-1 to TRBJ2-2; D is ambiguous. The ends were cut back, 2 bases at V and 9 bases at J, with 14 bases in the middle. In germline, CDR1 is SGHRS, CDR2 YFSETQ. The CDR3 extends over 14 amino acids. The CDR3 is CASSFPGPARELFF. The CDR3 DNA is TGCGCCAGCAGCTTCCCCGGACCAGCCCGGGAGCTGTTTTTT.

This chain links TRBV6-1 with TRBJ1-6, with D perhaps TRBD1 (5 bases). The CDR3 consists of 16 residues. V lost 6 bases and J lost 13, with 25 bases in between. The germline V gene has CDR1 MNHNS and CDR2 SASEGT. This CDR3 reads CASRGPFGTHLVPLHF. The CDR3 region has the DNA TGTGCCAGCAGGGGGCCTTTTGGGACCCACCTTGTCCCCCTCCACTTT.

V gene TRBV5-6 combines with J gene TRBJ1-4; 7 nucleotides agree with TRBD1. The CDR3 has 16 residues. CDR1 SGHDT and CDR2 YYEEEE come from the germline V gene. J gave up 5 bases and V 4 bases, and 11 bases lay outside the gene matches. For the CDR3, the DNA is TGTGCCAGCAGCGGATACACGGGACAGAGAAATGAAAAACTGTTTTTT. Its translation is CASSGYTGQRNEKLFF. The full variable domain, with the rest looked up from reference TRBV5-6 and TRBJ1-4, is DAGVTQSPTHLIKTRGQQVTLRCSPKSGHDTVSWYQQALGQGPQFIFQYYEEEERQRGNFPDRFSGHQFPNYSSELNVNALLLGDSALYLCASSGYTGQRNEKLFFGSGTQLSVL.

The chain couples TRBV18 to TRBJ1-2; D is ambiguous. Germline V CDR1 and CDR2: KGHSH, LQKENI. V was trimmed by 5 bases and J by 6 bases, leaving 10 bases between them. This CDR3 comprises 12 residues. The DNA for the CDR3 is TGTGCCAGCTCATTTGCCGGGGATGGCTACACCTTC. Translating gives CASSFAGDGYTF.

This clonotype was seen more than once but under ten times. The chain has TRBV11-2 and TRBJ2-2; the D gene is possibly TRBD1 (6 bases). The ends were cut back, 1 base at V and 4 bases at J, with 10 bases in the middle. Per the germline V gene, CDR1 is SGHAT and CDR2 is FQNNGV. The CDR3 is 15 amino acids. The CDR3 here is CASSLGNRVTGELFF. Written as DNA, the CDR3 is TGTGCCAGCAGCTTAGGAAACAGGGTCACCGGGGAGCTGTTTTTT. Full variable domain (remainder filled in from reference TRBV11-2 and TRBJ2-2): EAGVAQSPRYKIIEKRQSVAFWCNPISGHATLYWYQQILGQGPKLLIQFQNNGVVDDSQLPKDRFSAERLKGVDSTLKIQPAKLEDSAVYLCASSLGNRVTGELFFGEGSRLTVL.

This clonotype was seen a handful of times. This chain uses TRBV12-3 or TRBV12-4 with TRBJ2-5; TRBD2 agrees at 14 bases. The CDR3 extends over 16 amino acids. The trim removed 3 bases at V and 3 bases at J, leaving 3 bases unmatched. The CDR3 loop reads CASSLWGLAGEETQYF. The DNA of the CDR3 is TGTGCCAGCAGTTTGTGGGGACTAGCGGGGGAAGAGACCCAGTACTTC.

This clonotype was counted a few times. CDR3 loop: CASSQNPGQFNQPQHF. As DNA, the CDR3 is TGCGCCAGCAGCCAAAATCCCGGACAGTTCAATCAGCCCCAGCATTTT. The chain is built from TRBV4-1 and TRBJ1-5; D perhaps matches TRBD1 (6 bases). The germline gives CDR1 MGHRA, CDR2 YSYEKL. The CDR3 covers 16 residues. V lost 2 bases, J lost 3 bases, and 14 bases lay in between.